Listed below are T cell receptor beta chains from one sample, sequenced in a study of T cell responses to AZD1222 COVID-19 vaccine. Sequenced by immunoSEQ multiplex PCR; TCRdb stores in-frame clones only, minus some. There are about 150,000 clones in the sample; 85% occur only once, and approximately 8% lies in the top ten. This material consisted of peripheral blood, taken 28 days after the second dose of the MenACWY control vaccine. All receptors come from an adult who received the MenACWY meningococcal vaccine as a control. Both conserved end residues are part of each CDR3. D genes are given only for firm matches. The size of a clone is reported for some rows only, either as once, few or many, or as a class for expanded clones.

>TRBV28|12|TRBJ1-2|-|-
CASSADRHGYTF
TGTGCCAGCAGTGCGGACCGTCATGGCTACACCTTC
>TRBV7-8|13|TRBJ2-1|-|-
CASSLVPADEQFF
TGTGCCAGCAGCTTAGTCCCAGCGGATGAGCAGTTCTTC
>TRBV27|14|TRBJ1-2|-|-
CASSFLEGPYGYTF
TGTGCCAGCAGTTTCCTCGAGGGACCGTATGGCTACACCTTC
>TRBV11-2|16|TRBJ1-6|-|TRBD1
CASSLAPDRGSSPLHF
TGTGCCAGCAGCTTAGCCCCGGACAGGGGAAGTTCACCCCTCCACTTT
>TRBV6-5|14|TRBJ2-5|-|-
CASYWEGAGETQYF
TGTGCCAGTTACTGGGAGGGGGCAGGAGAGACCCAGTACTTC
>TRBV6-4|15|TRBJ1-1|-|TRBD1
CASRGTGGRNTEAFF
TGTGCCAGCAGAGGGACAGGAGGTCGGAACACTGAAGCTTTCTTT
>TRBV27|18|TRBJ2-3|-|TRBD2
CASSRPGLAGGSTDTQYF
TGTGCCAGCAGTCGTCCGGGACTAGCGGGGGGAAGCACAGATACGCAGTATTTT
>TRBV10-3|15|TRBJ2-1|-|-
CAIGGLAGSYNEQFF
TGTGCCATCGGGGGGCTAGCCGGTTCCTACAATGAGCAGTTCTTC
>TRBV6-1|14|TRBJ1-6|-|-
CASSEAAGTSPLHF
TGTGCCAGCAGTGAAGCGGCGGGAACTTCACCCCTCCACTTT
>TRBV5-1|13|TRBJ2-3|-|-
CASSLAASDTQYF
TGCGCCAGCAGCTTAGCGGCTTCGGATACGCAGTATTTT
>TRBV14|16|TRBJ2-3|-|-
CASSQDYGLGTDTQYF
TGTGCCAGCAGCCAAGATTACGGCCTTGGCACAGATACGCAGTATTTT
>TRBV6-5|14|TRBJ1-1|-|TRBD1
CASNPVGQKAEAFF
TGTGCCAGCAACCCTGTGGGACAGAAGGCTGAAGCTTTCTTT
>TRBV2|12|TRBJ1-1|-|TRBD1
CASRAGGSEAFF
TGTGCCAGCAGAGCAGGGGGGTCGGAAGCTTTCTTT
>TRBV2|14|TRBJ2-3|-|TRBD1
CASSRDRATDTQYF
TGTGCCAGCAGTCGGGACAGGGCCACAGATACGCAGTATTTT
>TRBV7-8|15|TRBJ2-7|-|-
CASSPRMGAQYEQYF
TGTGCCAGCAGCCCCCGGATGGGGGCTCAGTACGAGCAGTACTTC
>TRBV30|14|TRBJ1-5|-|-
CAWSPGGGNQPQHF
TGTGCCTGGAGTCCCGGTGGGGGCAATCAGCCCCAGCATTTT
>TRBV9|13|TRBJ2-3|-|-
CASRTGGTDTQYF
TGTGCCAGCAGAACCGGCGGCACAGATACGCAGTATTTT
>TRBV28|12|TRBJ2-5|-|-
CASSSPVGTQYF
TGTGCCAGCAGTTCACCCGTAGGGACCCAGTACTTC
>TRBV28|15|TRBJ1-2|-|TRBD1
CAYGGWRQGLYGYTF
TGTGCTTACGGGGGATGGCGACAGGGGCTCTATGGCTACACCTTC
>TRBV5-1|12|TRBJ1-2|-|-
CASRPDVYGYTF
TGCGCCAGCAGACCGGATGTCTATGGCTACACCTTC
>TRBV18|16|TRBJ1-1|-|TRBD1
CASSPLQGQGGTEAFF
TGTGCCAGCTCACCGCTACAAGGACAGGGAGGCACTGAAGCTTTCTTT
>TRBV19|15|TRBJ1-1|-|TRBD1
CASSHSDRVSTEAFF
TGTGCCAGTAGTCACTCAGACAGGGTCAGCACTGAAGCTTTCTTT
>TRBV11-1|14|TRBJ1-1|once|TRBD1
CASSPTGKNTEAFF
TGTGCCAGCAGCCCGACAGGGAAGAACACTGAAGCTTTCTTT
>TRBV18|17|TRBJ2-2|-|TRBD2
CASSPRDAGVRTGELFF
TGTGCCAGCTCACCCAGGGACGCGGGGGTTCGGACCGGGGAGCTGTTTTTT
>TRBV2|14|TRBJ1-6|-|-
CASSDRGLGSPLHF
TGTGCCAGCAGTGACCGGGGACTGGGATCACCCCTCCACTTT
>TRBV13|14|TRBJ2-1|-|-
CASSSAKGANEQFF
TGTGCCAGCAGCTCGGCCAAGGGAGCGAATGAGCAGTTCTTC
>TRBV5-1|15|TRBJ1-2|-|TRBD1
CASSRDRGPTYGYTF
TGCGCCAGCTCCAGGGACAGGGGTCCAACATATGGCTACACCTTC
>TRBV2|12|TRBJ1-2|-|-
CASSDGGDGYTF
TGTGCCAGCAGTGATGGGGGGGATGGCTACACCTTC
>TRBV4-2|15|TRBJ1-5|-|-
CASSQGVGGNQPQHF
TGTGCCAGCAGCCAAGGAGTGGGCGGCAATCAGCCCCAGCATTTT
>TRBV5-1|12|TRBJ1-1|few|-
CASSAVNTEAFF
TGCGCCAGCAGCGCAGTGAACACTGAAGCTTTCTTT
>TRBV6-2/TRBV6-3|17|TRBJ1-5|few|-
CASSNYLYDRYQVTQHF
TGTGCCAGCAGCAATTACCTTTACGACAGATATCAGGTGACCCAGCATTTT
>TRBV6-2/TRBV6-3|13|TRBJ2-1|few|TRBD2
CASSGRALNEQFF
TGTGCCAGCAGCGGGAGGGCCCTCAATGAGCAGTTCTTC
>TRBV7-2|15|TRBJ1-2|-|-
CASSLALGARYGYTF
TGTGCCAGCAGCTTAGCCTTGGGGGCACGGTATGGCTACACCTTC